This T cell receptor beta chain was sequenced during a study of blood T cell repertoires in COVID-19. Original methodology: Amplification of reference gene primers provided the estimated nucleated cell counts. Some clones are missing from TCRdb's copy, which holds only in-frame ones; the method was immunoSEQ multiplex PCR. That table furnishes V, J and clone size, whereas the DNA furnished D and trimming. Of about 180,000 clones listed, 88% were seen once; the top ten hold roughly 4%. This clonotype was obtained from a woman younger than 45 with acute or convalescent COVID-19. Sequencing was done on a sample of peripheral blood.

In DNA, the CDR3 is TGTGCCAGCAGCGTGGGCAACACAGATACGCAGTATTTT. It codes for CASSVGNTDTQYF. The chain recombines TRBV9 with TRBJ2-3, with D unresolved. Trimming took off 2 bases at V and 2 bases at J, with 6 bases between the two ends. There are 13 residues in the CDR3. Germline V gene data show CDR1 as SGDLS and CDR2 as YYNGEE.